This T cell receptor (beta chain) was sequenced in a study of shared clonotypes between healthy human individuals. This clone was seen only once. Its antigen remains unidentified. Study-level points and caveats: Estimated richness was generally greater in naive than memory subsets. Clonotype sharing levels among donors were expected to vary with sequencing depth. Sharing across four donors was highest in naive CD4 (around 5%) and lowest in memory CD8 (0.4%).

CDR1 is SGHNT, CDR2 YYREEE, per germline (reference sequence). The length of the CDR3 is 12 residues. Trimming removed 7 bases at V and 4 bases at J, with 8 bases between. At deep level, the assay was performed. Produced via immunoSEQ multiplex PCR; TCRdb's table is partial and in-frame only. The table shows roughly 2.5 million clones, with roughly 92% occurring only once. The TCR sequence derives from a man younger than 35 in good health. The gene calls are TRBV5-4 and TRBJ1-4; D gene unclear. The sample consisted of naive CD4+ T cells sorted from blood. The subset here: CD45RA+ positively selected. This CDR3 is CASGPRNEKLFF. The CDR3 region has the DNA TGTGCCAGCGGACCGCGTAATGAAAAACTGTTTTTT. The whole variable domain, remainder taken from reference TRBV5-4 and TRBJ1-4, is ETGVTQSPTHLIKTRGQQVTLRCSSQSGHNTVSWYQQALGQGPQFIFQYYREEENGRGNFPPRFSGLQFPNYSSELNVNALELDDSALYLCASGPRNEKLFFGSGTQLSVL.